This TCR beta chain stems from a study of shared clonotypes between healthy human individuals. As for the study in general: The study drew on a couple of women and a few men aged 18 to 49 as donors.

Germline V gene sequence: CDR1 SGHRS, CDR2 YFSETQ. V lost 5 bases and J lost 5, with 11 bases in between. The CDR3 totals 13 residues. The table lists this clone with a count of one. The protocol was immunoSEQ multiplex PCR, while the TCRdb copy is restricted to in-frame clones and leaves out a portion. The sample has over 950,000 clones; approximately 80% are singletons. The donors, healthy adults who were HIV-negative, had experienced no recent acute infections or vaccinations. This clonotype was sampled from a man between 18 and 29 years old in good health. Some clones in this sample may be carry-over from other donors' samples. The V call is TRBV5-1, the J call TRBJ2-4; D gene unclear. Input material: memory CD4+ T cells from PBMCs. Documented subset: CD45RA-negative fraction. The CDR3 sequence is CASRMRKENIQYF. The CDR3 coding sequence is TGCGCCAGCAGAATGCGGAAAGAAAACATTCAGTACTTC.